These 3 T cell receptor beta chains were sequenced from one sample in a study of shared clonotypes between healthy human individuals. Using immunoSEQ multiplex PCR, the repertoire was profiled, and TCRdb retains in-frame clones only, with some absent. The table records about 2.4 million clones, over 85% of them present only once. Material for sequencing was naive CD4+ T cells sorted from blood. The sample's subset: CD45RA+ positively selected. The receptors were sampled from a man in his late teens or twenties in good health.

V gene TRBV28 combines with J gene TRBJ1-2; 8 nucleotides match TRBD1. CDR1 and CDR2 from the germline V gene are MDHEN and SYDVKM. The CDR3 has 16 residues. V was clipped by 6 bases and J by 9 bases; unmatched bases: 18. The CDR3 reads CASSSPSAGGERSYTF. The CDR3 DNA follows: TGTGCCAGCAGCTCCCCGTCGGCAGGGGGCGAAAGGAGCTACACCTTC.

The chain joins TRBV27 to TRBJ1-4; a possible D gene is TRBD1 (6 bases). The CDR3 is 15 residues long. The V gene's germline CDR1 is MNHEY and CDR2 SMNVEV (reference sequence). The ends were cut back, 6 bases at V and 5 bases at J, with 16 bases in the middle. CDR3 nucleotides: TGTGCCAGCAGCTTAGTGGGGGCAGGGAATGAAAAACTGTTTTTT. It encodes CASSLVGAGNEKLFF. The full variable domain, completed using reference TRBV27 and TRBJ1-4, is EAQVTQNPRYLITVTGKKLTVTCSQNMNHEYMSWYRQDPGLGLRQIYYSMNVEVTDKGDVPEGYKVSRKEKRNFPLILESPSPNQTSLYFCASSLVGAGNEKLFFGSGTQLSVL.

The V gene is TRBV5-1, the J gene TRBJ1-2; tentatively, D is TRBD1 (5 bases). Per germline, CDR1 SGHRS and CDR2 YFSETQ. The CDR3 consists of 14 residues. V was clipped by 7 bases and J by 1 base, with 14 bases between them. CDR3 sequence (DNA): TGCGCCAGCTCCCAAGGGACCGTTAACTATGGCTACACCTTC. Translation gives CASSQGTVNYGYTF.